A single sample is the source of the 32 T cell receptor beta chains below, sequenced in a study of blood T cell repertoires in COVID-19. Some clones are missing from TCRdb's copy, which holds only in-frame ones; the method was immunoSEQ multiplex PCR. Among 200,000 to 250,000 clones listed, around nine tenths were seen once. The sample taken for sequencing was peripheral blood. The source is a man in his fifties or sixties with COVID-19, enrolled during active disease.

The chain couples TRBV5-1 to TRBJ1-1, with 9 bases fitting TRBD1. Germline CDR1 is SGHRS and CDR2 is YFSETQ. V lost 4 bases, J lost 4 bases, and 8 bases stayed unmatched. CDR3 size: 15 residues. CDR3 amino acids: CASSKATGGGTEAFF. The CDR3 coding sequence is TGCGCCAGCAGCAAAGCAACAGGGGGCGGCACTGAAGCTTTCTTT.

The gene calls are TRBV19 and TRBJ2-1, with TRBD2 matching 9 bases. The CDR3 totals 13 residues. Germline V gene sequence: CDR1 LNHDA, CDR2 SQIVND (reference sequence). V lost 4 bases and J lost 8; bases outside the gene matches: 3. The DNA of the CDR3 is TGTGCCAGTAGTACCACTAGCGGGTATGAGCAGTTCTTC. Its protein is CASSTTSGYEQFF.

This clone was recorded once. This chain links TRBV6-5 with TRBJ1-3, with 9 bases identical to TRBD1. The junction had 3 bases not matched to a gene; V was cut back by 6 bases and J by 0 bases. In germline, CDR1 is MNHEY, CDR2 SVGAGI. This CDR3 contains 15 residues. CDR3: CASRPDRGSGNTIYF. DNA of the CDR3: TGTGCCAGCAGACCGGACAGGGGCTCTGGAAACACCATATATTTT.

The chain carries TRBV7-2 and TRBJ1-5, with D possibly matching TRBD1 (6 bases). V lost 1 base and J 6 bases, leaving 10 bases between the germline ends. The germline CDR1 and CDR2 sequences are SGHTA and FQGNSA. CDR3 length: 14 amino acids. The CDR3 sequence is CASSLDRAGQPQHF. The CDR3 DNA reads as TGTGCCAGCAGCTTAGACAGGGCAGGTCAGCCCCAGCATTTT.

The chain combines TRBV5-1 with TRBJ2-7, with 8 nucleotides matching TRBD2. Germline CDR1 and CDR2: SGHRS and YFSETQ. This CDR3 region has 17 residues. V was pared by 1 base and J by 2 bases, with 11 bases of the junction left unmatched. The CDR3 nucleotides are TGCGCCAGCAGCTTGTCCCGACCGGGACTAGGGGCCTACGAGCAGTACTTC. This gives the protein CASSLSRPGLGAYEQYF.

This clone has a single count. CDR3 nucleotide sequence: TGTGCCAGCAGCTTACAGATGGGCGGGAATCAGCCCCAGCATTTT. Residues: CASSLQMGGNQPQHF. This rearrangement joins TRBV7-2 to TRBJ1-5, with no clear D. Germline V gene data show CDR1 as SGHTA and CDR2 as FQGNSA. The CDR3 extends over 15 amino acids. Trimming took 2 bases from V and 4 from J, leaving 12 bases between them.

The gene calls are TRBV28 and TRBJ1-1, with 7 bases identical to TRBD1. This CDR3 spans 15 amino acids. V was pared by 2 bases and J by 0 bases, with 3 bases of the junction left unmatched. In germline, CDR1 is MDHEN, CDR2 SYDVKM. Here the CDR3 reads CASSLGTVLNTEAFF. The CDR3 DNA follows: TGTGCCAGCAGTTTAGGGACAGTTCTGAACACTGAAGCTTTCTTT.

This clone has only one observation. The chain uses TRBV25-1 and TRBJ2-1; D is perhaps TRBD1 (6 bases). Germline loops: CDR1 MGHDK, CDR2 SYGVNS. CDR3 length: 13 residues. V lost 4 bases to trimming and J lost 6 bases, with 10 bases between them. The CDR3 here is CASSATGINEQFF. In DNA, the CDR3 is TGTGCCAGCAGTGCAACAGGGATCAATGAGCAGTTCTTC.

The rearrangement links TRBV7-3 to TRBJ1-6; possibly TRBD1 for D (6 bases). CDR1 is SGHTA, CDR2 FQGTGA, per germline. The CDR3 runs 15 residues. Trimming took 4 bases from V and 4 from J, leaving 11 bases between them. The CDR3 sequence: CASSSQGLYNSPLHF. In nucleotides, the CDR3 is TGTGCCAGCAGCTCACAGGGTTTATATAATTCACCCCTCCACTTT. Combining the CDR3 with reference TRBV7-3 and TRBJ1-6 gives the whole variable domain GAGVSQTPSNKVTEKGKYVELRCDPISGHTALYWYRQSLGQGPEFLIYFQGTGAADDSGLPNDRFFAVRPEGSVSTLKIQRTERGDSAVYLCASSSQGLYNSPLHFGNGTRLTVT.

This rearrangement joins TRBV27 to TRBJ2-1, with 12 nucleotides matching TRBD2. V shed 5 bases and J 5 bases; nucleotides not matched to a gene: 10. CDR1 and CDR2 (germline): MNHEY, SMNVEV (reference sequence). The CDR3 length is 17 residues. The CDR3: CASSRTSGATPNNEQFF. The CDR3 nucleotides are TGTGCCAGCAGTAGGACTAGCGGGGCTACTCCGAACAATGAGCAGTTCTTC.

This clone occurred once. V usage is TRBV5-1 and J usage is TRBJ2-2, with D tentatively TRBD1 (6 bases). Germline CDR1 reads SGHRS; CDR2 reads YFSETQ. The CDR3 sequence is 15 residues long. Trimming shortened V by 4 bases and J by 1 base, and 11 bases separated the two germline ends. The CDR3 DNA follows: TGCGCCAGCAGCCCCTGGGGACAGAACACCGGGGAGCTGTTTTTT. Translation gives CASSPWGQNTGELFF. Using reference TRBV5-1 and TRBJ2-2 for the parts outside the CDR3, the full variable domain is KAGVTQTPRYLIKTRGQQVTLSCSPISGHRSVSWYQQTPGQGLQFLFEYFSETQRNKGNFPGRFSGRQFSNSRSEMNVSTLELGDSALYLCASSPWGQNTGELFFGEGSRLTVL.

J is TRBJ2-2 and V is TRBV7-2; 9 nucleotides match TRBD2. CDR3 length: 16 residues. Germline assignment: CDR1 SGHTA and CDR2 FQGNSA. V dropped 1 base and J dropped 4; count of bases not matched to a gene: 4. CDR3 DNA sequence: TGTGCCAGCAGCTTAGTCCTAGCGGGACCCACCGGGGAGCTGTTTTTT. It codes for CASSLVLAGPTGELFF.

The CDR3 loop is CASSYSRQGARPQHF. The CDR3 DNA reads TGTGCCAGCAGTTACTCAAGACAGGGGGCACGGCCCCAGCATTTT. This chain uses TRBV6-2 or TRBV6-3 with TRBJ1-5, with 10 bases aligning to TRBD1. Germline V gene sequence: CDR1 MNHEY, CDR2 SVGEGT. Losses at the gene ends were 0 bases for V and 9 bases for J; bases not matched to a gene: 5. This CDR3 has 15 residues.

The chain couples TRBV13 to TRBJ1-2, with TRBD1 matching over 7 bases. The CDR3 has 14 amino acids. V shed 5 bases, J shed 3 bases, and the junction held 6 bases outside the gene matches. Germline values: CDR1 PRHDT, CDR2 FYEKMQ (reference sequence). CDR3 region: CASSPDREYYGYTF. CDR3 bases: TGTGCCAGCAGCCCTGACAGGGAATACTATGGCTACACCTTC.

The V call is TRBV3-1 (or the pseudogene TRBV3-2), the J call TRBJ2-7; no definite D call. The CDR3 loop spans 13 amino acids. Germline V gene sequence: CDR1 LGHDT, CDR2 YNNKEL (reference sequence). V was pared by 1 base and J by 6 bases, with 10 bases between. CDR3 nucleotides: TGTGCCAGCAGCCAAGTTGTAGTGAGCGAGCAGTACTTC. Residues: CASSQVVVSEQYF.

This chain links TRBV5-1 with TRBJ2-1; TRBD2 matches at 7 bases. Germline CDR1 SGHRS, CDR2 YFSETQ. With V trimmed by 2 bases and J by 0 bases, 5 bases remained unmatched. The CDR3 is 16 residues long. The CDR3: CASSFLAAGSYNEQFF. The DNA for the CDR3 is TGCGCCAGCAGCTTCCTAGCGGCGGGCTCCTACAATGAGCAGTTCTTC.

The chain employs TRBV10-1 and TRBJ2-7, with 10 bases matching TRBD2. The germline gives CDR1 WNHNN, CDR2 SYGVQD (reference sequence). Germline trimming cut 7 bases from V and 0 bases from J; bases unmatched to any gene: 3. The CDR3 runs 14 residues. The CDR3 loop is CASTPSGSSYEQYF. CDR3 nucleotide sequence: TGCGCCAGCACCCCTAGCGGGAGCTCCTACGAGCAGTACTTC.

CDR3 region: CASSLLGRSDQPQHF. For the CDR3, the DNA is TGTGCCAGCTCCCTCCTGGGGAGGTCCGATCAGCCCCAGCATTTT. J is TRBJ1-5 and V is TRBV18; D uncertain. V was clipped by 6 bases and J by 5 bases, with 17 bases between them. CDR1 KGHSH and CDR2 LQKENI come from the germline V gene. This CDR3 is 15 amino acids long.

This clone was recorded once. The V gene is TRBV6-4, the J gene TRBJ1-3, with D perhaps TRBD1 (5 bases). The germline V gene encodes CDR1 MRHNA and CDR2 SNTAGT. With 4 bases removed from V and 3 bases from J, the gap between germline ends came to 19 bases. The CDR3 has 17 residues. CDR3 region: CASSGRLGGGYGNTIYF. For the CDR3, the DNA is TGTGCCAGCAGTGGACGCCTTGGGGGGGGATATGGAAACACCATATATTTT.

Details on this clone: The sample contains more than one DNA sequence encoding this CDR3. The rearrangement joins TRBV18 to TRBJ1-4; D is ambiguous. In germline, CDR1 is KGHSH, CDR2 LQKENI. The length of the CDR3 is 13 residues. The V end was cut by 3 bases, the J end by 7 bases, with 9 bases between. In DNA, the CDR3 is TGTGCCAGCTCACCCAGTAGGAGTGAAAAACTGTTTTTT. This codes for CASSPSRSEKLFF.

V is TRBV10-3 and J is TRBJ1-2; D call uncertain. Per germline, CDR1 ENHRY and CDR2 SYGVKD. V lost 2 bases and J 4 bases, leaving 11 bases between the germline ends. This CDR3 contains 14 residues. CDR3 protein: CAISETEGTYGYTF. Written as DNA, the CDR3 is TGTGCCATCAGTGAGACGGAGGGAACCTATGGCTACACCTTC.

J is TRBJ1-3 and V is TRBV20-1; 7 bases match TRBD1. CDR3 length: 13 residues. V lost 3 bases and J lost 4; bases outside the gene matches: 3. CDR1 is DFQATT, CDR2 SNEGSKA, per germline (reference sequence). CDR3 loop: CSASTGVGNTIYF. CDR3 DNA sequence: TGCAGTGCTAGTACAGGGGTCGGAAACACCATATATTTT.

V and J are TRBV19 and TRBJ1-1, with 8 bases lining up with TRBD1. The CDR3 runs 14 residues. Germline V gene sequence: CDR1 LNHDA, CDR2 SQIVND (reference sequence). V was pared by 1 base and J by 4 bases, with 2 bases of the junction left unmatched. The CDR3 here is CASSIVTGATEAFF. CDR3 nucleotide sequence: TGTGCCAGTAGTATAGTGACAGGGGCCACTGAAGCTTTCTTT.

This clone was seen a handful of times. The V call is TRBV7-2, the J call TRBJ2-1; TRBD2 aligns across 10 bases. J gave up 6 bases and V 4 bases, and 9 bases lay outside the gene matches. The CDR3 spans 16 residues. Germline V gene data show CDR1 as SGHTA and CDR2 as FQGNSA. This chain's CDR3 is CASSSFGLAGVNEQFF. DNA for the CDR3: TGTGCCAGCAGCTCCTTTGGGCTAGCGGGGGTCAATGAGCAGTTCTTC.

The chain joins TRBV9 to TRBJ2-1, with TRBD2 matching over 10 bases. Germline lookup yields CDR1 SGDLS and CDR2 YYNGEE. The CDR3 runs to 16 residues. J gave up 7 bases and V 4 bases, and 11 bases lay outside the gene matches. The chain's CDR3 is CASSPTAGGPVNEQFF. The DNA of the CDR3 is TGTGCCAGCAGCCCGACAGCGGGAGGGCCCGTGAATGAGCAGTTCTTC.

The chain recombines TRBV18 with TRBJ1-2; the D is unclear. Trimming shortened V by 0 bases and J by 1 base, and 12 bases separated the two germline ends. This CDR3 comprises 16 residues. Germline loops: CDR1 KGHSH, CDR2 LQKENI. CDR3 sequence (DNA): TGTGCCAGCTCACCACCCGGGCGACTACTTAACTATGGCTACACCTTC. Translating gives CASSPPGRLLNYGYTF.

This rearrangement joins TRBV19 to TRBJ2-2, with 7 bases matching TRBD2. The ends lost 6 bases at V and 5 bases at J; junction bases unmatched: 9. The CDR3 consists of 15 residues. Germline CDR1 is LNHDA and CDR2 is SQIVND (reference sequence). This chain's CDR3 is CASRTVGGYTGELFF. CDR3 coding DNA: TGTGCCAGTAGGACGGTGGGAGGGTATACCGGGGAGCTGTTTTTT.

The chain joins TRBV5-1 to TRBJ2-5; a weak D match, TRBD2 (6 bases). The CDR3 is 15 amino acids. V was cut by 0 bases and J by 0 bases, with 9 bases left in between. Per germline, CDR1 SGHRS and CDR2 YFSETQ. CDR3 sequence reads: CASSLGAGNQETQYF. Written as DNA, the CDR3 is TGCGCCAGCAGCTTGGGAGCGGGCAACCAAGAGACCCAGTACTTC.

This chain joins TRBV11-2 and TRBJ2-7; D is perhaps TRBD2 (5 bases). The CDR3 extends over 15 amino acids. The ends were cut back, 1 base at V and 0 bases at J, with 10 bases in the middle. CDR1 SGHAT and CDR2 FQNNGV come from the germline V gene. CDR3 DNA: TGTGCCAGCAGCTTAGGGTTGGCGGGCTCCTACGAGCAGTACTTC. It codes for CASSLGLAGSYEQYF.

The CDR3 protein is CAIGQGAAGNTIYF. The CDR3 nucleotides are TGTGCCATCGGCCAGGGGGCGGCTGGAAACACCATATATTTT. The V gene is TRBV10-3, the J gene TRBJ1-3; 8 positions match TRBD1. J lost 2 bases, V lost 8 bases, and 5 bases had no gene match. Germline V gene sequence: CDR1 ENHRY, CDR2 SYGVKD. There are 14 residues in the CDR3.

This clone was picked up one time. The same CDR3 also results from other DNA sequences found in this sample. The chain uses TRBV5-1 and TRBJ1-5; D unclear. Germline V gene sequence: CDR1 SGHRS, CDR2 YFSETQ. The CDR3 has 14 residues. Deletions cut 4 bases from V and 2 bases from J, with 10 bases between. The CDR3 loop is CASSLGGGNQPQHF. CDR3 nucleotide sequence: TGCGCCAGCAGCCTAGGTGGTGGCAATCAGCCCCAGCATTTT. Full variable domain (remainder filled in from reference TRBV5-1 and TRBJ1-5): KAGVTQTPRYLIKTRGQQVTLSCSPISGHRSVSWYQQTPGQGLQFLFEYFSETQRNKGNFPGRFSGRQFSNSRSEMNVSTLELGDSALYLCASSLGGGNQPQHFGDGTRLSIL.

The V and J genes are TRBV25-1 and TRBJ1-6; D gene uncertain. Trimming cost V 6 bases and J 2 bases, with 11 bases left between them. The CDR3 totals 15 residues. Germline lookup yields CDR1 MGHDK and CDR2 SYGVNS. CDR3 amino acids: CASRASGTYNSPLHF. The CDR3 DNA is TGTGCCAGCAGAGCATCCGGGACCTATAATTCACCCCTCCACTTT.